The 13 T cell receptor beta chains below all came from one sample that was sequenced in a study of tumor-infiltrating lymphocytes in localized non-small cell lung cancer. The assay was immunoSEQ multiplex PCR, and TCRdb's table has in-frame clones only and misses some. The sample shows about 16,000 clones, 45% of them seen only once. The specimen was lung tumor tissue. Every receptor here comes from a human donor with non-small cell lung cancer.

The chain couples TRBV6-5 to TRBJ1-1, with TRBD1 identical over 7 bases. The CDR3 contains 14 residues. Germline CDR1 is MNHEY and CDR2 is SVGAGI. With 5 bases clipped from V and 4 bases from J, the junction kept 7 bases outside the gene matches. The CDR3 nucleotides are TGTGCCAGCAGTCGATGGGACAGTTTCACTGAAGCTTTCTTT. It translates to CASSRWDSFTEAFF.

The chain combines TRBV28 with TRBJ2-2; 9 nucleotides agree with TRBD1. J gave up 5 bases and V 5 bases, and 12 bases lay outside the gene matches. Per germline, CDR1 MDHEN and CDR2 SYDVKM. The CDR3 is 17 amino acids. CDR3 DNA: TGTGCCAGCAGTCGATTCCCGGGACAGGGAGGGACCGGGGAGCTGTTTTTT. Translating it yields CASSRFPGQGGTGELFF.

This chain joins TRBV4-3 and TRBJ1-4; D not certain. This CDR3 comprises 15 residues. V was pared by 0 bases and J by 8 bases, with 13 bases between. Germline CDR1 reads LGHNA; CDR2 reads YSLEER. The CDR3 DNA reads TGCGCCAGCAGCCAAGATTTTCGCCTTCAGGAAAAACTGTTTTTT. It specifies CASSQDFRLQEKLFF.

This chain links TRBV11-2 with TRBJ1-2; D ambiguous. The germline V and J ends were trimmed by 1 base and 8 bases, with 11 bases remaining between them. Germline lookup yields CDR1 SGHAT and CDR2 FQNNGV. This CDR3 is 13 amino acids long. The CDR3 protein is CASSLASGVGYTF. In nucleotides, the CDR3 is TGTGCCAGCAGCTTAGCCAGCGGGGTCGGCTACACCTTC.

This chain links TRBV5-5 with TRBJ2-3; TRBD1 matches at 8 bases. This CDR3 contains 14 residues. V shed 6 bases, J shed 1 base, and the junction held 4 bases outside the gene matches. The germline V gene has CDR1 SGHKS and CDR2 YYEKEE (reference sequence). The CDR3: CASTPGQGTDTQYF. The DNA for the CDR3 is TGTGCCAGCACCCCGGGACAGGGCACAGATACGCAGTATTTT.

This rearrangement joins TRBV7-8 to TRBJ2-4; possible D gene TRBD2, 6 bases. The CDR3 contains 15 residues. V was pared by 4 bases and J by 0 bases, with 10 bases between. CDR1 SGHVS and CDR2 FQNEAQ come from the germline V gene. The CDR3 region has the DNA TGTGCCAGCAGCTCGACGGGGGTAGCCAAAAACATTCAGTACTTC. Its protein product is CASSSTGVAKNIQYF.

Only a few counts were recorded for this clone. The genes are TRBV19 and TRBJ2-2; 10 nucleotides match TRBD1. Germline V gene data show CDR1 as LNHDA and CDR2 as SQIVND (reference sequence). The CDR3 contains 13 residues. V dropped 4 bases and J dropped 13; count of bases not matched to a gene: 6. In DNA form, the CDR3 reads TGTGCCAGTAGTACGCGGGACAGGGGATGGCTGTTTTTT. Residues: CASSTRDRGWLFF.

The chain joins TRBV7-2 to TRBJ1-1; D is uncertain. Germline CDR1 SGHTA, CDR2 FQGNSA. V dropped 1 base and J dropped 4 bases, with 10 bases sitting between them. The CDR3 contains 14 residues. The CDR3 sequence is CASSLDPESTEAFF. CDR3 nucleotides: TGTGCCAGCAGCTTAGACCCGGAGAGCACTGAAGCTTTCTTT.

The V gene is TRBV7-2, the J gene TRBJ2-3, with a possible D match to TRBD2 (7 bases). The V and J ends lost 5 bases and 0 bases respectively, with 21 bases between them. Germline V gene sequence: CDR1 SGHTA, CDR2 FQGNSA. The CDR3 is 18 residues long. For the CDR3, the DNA is TGTGCCAGCAGCCGGCTTTACGGGGGGCCCCGGAGCACAGATACGCAGTATTTT. Amino acid sequence: CASSRLYGGPRSTDTQYF.

This clone was observed a single time. The chain is built from TRBV5-1 and TRBJ2-5, with D perhaps assigned TRBD1 or TRBD2 (6 bases each). The CDR3 contains 16 residues. Per germline, CDR1 SGHRS and CDR2 YFSETQ. The V end was cut by 3 bases, the J end by 0 bases, with 15 bases between. The CDR3 spells CASSWGAGTYQETQYF. For the CDR3, the DNA is TGCGCCAGCAGCTGGGGGGCGGGGACGTACCAAGAGACCCAGTACTTC.

This chain joins TRBV6-1 and TRBJ2-6; no reliable D call. Germline CDR1 is MNHNS and CDR2 is SASEGT. V lost 8 bases and J 1 base, leaving 12 bases between the germline ends. The CDR3 runs 15 residues. The CDR3 loop reads CASDNEHSGANVLTF. CDR3 coding DNA: TGTGCCAGCGACAACGAGCATTCTGGGGCCAACGTCCTGACTTTC.

This clone was seen more than once but under ten times. The genes are TRBV5-8 and TRBJ2-7; 9 nucleotides agree with TRBD1. This CDR3 region has 15 residues. V trimming: 4 bases; J trimming: 4 bases; junction bases outside the gene matches: 9. Germline V gene sequence: CDR1 SGHTS, CDR2 YDEGEE. As DNA, the CDR3 is TGTGCCAGCAGCAGAGACGACAGGGGGAAATACGAGCAGTACTTC. Its translation is CASSRDDRGKYEQYF.

V is TRBV28 and J is TRBJ2-5; possible D gene TRBD2, 6 bases. CDR1 is MDHEN and CDR2 is SYDVKM in the germline V gene. The germline V and J ends were trimmed by 2 bases and 5 bases, with 15 bases remaining between them. The CDR3 is 15 residues long. DNA of the CDR3: TGTGCCAGCAGTTTAAATTCCGGGGGTAGGGAGACCCAGTACTTC. Translation gives CASSLNSGGRETQYF.